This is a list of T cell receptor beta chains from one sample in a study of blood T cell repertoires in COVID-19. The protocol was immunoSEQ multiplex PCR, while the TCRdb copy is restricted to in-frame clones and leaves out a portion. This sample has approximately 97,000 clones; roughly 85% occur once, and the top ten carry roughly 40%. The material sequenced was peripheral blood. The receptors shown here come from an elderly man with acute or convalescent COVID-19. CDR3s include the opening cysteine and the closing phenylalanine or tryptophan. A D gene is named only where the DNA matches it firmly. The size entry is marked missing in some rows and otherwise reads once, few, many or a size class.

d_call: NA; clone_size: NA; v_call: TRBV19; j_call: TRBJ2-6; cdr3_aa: CASTAGAGANVLTF; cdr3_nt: TGTGCCAGTACGGCCGGGGCTGGGGCCAACGTCCTGACTTTC
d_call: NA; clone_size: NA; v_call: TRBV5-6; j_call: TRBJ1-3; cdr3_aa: CASSLAGVLAIGNTIYF; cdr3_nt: TGTGCCAGCAGCTTGGCGGGTGTCCTAGCAATTGGAAACACCATATATTTT
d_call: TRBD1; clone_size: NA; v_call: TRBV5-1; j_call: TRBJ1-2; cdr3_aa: CASSSTGGASFGYTF; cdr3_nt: TGCGCCAGCAGCTCTACAGGGGGAGCCTCCTTTGGCTACACCTTC
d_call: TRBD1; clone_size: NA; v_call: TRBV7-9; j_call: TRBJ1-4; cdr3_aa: CASSSDRGSEKLFF; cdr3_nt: TGTGCCAGCAGCTCGGACAGGGGGAGTGAAAAACTGTTTTTT
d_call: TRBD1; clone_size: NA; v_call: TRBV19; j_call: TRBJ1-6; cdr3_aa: CAREELGTGGSKAPLHF; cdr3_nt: TGTGCCAGGGAGGAACTTGGGACAGGCGGATCTAAAGCACCCCTCCACTTT
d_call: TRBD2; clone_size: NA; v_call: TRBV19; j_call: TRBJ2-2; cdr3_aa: CASRTSVTNTGELFF; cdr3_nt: TGTGCCAGTAGAACTAGCGTGACGAACACCGGGGAGCTGTTTTTT
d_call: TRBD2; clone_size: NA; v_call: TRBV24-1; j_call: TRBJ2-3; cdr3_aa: CATSDPSGPSTDTQYF; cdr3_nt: TGTGCCACCAGTGACCCTAGCGGGCCTAGCACAGATACGCAGTATTTT
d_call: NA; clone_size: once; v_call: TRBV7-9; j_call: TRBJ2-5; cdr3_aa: CASSLSGVETQYF; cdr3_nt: TGTGCCAGCAGCTTGTCGGGAGTGGAGACCCAGTACTTC
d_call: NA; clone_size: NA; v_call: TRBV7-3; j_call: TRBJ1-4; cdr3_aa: CASSLTGAINEKLFF; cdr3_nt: TGTGCCAGCAGCTTAACGGGGGCTATTAATGAAAAACTGTTTTTT
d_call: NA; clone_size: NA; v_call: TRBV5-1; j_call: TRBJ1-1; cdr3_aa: CASSLVGGPGLGDTEAFF; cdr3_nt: TGCGCCAGCAGCTTGGTGGGAGGGCCAGGGTTGGGCGACACTGAAGCTTTCTTT
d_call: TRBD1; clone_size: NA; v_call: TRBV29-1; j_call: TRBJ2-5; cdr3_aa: CSGQTGVGETQYF; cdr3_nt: TGCAGCGGTCAAACAGGGGTGGGAGAGACCCAGTACTTC
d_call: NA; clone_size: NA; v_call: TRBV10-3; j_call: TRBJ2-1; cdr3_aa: CAISVIEYNEQFF; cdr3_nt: TGTGCCATCAGTGTGATTGAGTACAATGAGCAGTTCTTC
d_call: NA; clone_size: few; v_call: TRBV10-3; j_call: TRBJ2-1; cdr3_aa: CAIRTGTYYNEQFF; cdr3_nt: TGTGCCATCAGAACCGGGACATATTACAATGAGCAGTTCTTC
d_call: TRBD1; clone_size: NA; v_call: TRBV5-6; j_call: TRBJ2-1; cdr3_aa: CASSLGTGLRDEQFF; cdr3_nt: TGTGCCAGCAGCTTAGGGACAGGGCTTCGGGATGAGCAGTTCTTC
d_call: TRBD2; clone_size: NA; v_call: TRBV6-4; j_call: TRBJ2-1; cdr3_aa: CASSDGGREQFF; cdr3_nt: TGTGCCAGCAGTGACGGCGGGAGGGAGCAGTTCTTC
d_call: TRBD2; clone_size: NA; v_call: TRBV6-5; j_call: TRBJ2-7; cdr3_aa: CASTSSSGGSYEQYF; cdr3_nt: TGTGCCAGCACTTCTTCTAGCGGGGGCTCCTACGAGCAGTACTTC
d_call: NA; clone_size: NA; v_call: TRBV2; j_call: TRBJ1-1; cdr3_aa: CASSAELGTEAFF; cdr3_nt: TGTGCCAGCAGCGCGGAACTAGGCACTGAAGCTTTCTTT
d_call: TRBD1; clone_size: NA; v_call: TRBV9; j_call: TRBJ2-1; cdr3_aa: CASSTRQGVDEQFF; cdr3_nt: TGTGCCAGCAGCACAAGACAGGGGGTTGATGAGCAGTTCTTC
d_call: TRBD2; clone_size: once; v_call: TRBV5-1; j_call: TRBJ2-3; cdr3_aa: CASSSRTSGVADTQYF; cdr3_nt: TGCGCCAGCAGCTCCAGGACTAGCGGGGTGGCAGATACGCAGTATTTT
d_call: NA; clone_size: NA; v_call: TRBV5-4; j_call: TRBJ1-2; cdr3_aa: CASSLVSVKTNYGYTF; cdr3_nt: TGTGCCAGCAGCTTGGTGTCAGTCAAAACTAACTATGGCTACACCTTC
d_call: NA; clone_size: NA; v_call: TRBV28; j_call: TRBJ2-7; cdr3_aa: CASSFASYEQYF; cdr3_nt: TGTGCCAGCAGTTTCGCTAGCTACGAGCAGTACTTC
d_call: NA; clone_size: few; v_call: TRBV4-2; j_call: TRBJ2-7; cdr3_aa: CASSQETVLPYEQYF; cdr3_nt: TGTGCCAGCAGCCAAGAGACAGTTCTTCCCTACGAGCAGTACTTC
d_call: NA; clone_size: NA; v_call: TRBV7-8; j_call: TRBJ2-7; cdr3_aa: CASSPRTDSFSYEQYF; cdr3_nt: TGTGCCAGCAGCCCAAGGACAGATTCCTTCTCCTACGAGCAGTACTTC
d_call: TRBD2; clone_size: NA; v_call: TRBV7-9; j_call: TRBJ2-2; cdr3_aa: CASSRLAGDTGELFF; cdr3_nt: TGTGCCAGCAGCCGACTAGCGGGGGACACCGGGGAGCTGTTTTTT
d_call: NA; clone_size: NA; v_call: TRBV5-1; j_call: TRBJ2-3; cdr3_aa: CASSSGTGFTDTQYF; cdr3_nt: TGCGCCAGCAGCTCCGGGACTGGCTTCACAGATACGCAGTATTTT
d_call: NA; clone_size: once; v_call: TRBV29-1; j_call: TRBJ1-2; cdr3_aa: CSVLIRRNYGYTF; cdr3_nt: TGCAGCGTGCTCATTAGGAGAAACTATGGCTACACCTTC
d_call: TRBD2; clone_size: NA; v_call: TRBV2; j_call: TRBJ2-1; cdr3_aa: CASSGTSGRSNEQFF; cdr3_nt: TGTGCCAGCAGTGGCACTAGCGGGAGGTCCAATGAGCAGTTCTTC
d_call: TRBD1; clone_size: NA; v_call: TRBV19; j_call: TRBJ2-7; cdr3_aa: CASSNSGTGRYEQYF; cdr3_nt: TGTGCCAGTAGTAACTCCGGGACAGGGCGCTACGAGCAGTACTTC
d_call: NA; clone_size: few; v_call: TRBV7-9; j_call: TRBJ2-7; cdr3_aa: CASSSHRETSYEQYF; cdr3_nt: TGTGCCAGCAGCTCACACCGGGAAACGTCGTACGAGCAGTACTTC
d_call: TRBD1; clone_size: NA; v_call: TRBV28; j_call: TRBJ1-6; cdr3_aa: CASSFRDRGYNSPLHF; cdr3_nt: TGTGCCAGCAGTTTTCGGGACAGGGGGTATAATTCACCCCTCCACTTT
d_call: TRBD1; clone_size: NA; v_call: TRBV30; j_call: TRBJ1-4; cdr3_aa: CAWSRAGQKEKLFF; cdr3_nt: TGTGCCTGGAGCCGTGCGGGACAGAAGGAAAAACTGTTTTTT
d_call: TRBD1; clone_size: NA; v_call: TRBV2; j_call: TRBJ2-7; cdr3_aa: CASREGTGNSYEQYF; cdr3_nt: TGTGCCAGCAGAGAGGGGACAGGGAACTCCTACGAGCAGTACTTC
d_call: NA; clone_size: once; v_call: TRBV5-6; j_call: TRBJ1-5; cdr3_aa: CASSRREGRNQPQHF; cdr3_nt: TGTGCCAGCAGCCGCCGGGAGGGTCGAAATCAGCCCCAGCATTTT
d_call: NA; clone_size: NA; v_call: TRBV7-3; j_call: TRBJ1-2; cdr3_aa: CASSPTGTNYGYTF; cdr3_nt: TGTGCCAGCAGCCCAACAGGGACTAACTATGGCTACACCTTC
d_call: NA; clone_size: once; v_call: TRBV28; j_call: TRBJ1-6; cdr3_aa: CASRTRQFSNSPLHF; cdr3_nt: TGTGCCAGCAGAACCCGACAGTTCTCTAATTCACCCCTCCACTTT
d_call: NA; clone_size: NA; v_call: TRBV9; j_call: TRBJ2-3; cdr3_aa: CASSVVGGDTDTQYF; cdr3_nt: TGTGCCAGCAGCGTAGTCGGCGGGGACACAGATACGCAGTATTTT
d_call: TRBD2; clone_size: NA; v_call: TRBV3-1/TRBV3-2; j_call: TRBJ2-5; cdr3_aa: CASSFSTSGRVETQYF; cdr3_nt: TGTGCCAGCAGCTTCTCGACTAGCGGGAGGGTAGAGACCCAGTACTTC